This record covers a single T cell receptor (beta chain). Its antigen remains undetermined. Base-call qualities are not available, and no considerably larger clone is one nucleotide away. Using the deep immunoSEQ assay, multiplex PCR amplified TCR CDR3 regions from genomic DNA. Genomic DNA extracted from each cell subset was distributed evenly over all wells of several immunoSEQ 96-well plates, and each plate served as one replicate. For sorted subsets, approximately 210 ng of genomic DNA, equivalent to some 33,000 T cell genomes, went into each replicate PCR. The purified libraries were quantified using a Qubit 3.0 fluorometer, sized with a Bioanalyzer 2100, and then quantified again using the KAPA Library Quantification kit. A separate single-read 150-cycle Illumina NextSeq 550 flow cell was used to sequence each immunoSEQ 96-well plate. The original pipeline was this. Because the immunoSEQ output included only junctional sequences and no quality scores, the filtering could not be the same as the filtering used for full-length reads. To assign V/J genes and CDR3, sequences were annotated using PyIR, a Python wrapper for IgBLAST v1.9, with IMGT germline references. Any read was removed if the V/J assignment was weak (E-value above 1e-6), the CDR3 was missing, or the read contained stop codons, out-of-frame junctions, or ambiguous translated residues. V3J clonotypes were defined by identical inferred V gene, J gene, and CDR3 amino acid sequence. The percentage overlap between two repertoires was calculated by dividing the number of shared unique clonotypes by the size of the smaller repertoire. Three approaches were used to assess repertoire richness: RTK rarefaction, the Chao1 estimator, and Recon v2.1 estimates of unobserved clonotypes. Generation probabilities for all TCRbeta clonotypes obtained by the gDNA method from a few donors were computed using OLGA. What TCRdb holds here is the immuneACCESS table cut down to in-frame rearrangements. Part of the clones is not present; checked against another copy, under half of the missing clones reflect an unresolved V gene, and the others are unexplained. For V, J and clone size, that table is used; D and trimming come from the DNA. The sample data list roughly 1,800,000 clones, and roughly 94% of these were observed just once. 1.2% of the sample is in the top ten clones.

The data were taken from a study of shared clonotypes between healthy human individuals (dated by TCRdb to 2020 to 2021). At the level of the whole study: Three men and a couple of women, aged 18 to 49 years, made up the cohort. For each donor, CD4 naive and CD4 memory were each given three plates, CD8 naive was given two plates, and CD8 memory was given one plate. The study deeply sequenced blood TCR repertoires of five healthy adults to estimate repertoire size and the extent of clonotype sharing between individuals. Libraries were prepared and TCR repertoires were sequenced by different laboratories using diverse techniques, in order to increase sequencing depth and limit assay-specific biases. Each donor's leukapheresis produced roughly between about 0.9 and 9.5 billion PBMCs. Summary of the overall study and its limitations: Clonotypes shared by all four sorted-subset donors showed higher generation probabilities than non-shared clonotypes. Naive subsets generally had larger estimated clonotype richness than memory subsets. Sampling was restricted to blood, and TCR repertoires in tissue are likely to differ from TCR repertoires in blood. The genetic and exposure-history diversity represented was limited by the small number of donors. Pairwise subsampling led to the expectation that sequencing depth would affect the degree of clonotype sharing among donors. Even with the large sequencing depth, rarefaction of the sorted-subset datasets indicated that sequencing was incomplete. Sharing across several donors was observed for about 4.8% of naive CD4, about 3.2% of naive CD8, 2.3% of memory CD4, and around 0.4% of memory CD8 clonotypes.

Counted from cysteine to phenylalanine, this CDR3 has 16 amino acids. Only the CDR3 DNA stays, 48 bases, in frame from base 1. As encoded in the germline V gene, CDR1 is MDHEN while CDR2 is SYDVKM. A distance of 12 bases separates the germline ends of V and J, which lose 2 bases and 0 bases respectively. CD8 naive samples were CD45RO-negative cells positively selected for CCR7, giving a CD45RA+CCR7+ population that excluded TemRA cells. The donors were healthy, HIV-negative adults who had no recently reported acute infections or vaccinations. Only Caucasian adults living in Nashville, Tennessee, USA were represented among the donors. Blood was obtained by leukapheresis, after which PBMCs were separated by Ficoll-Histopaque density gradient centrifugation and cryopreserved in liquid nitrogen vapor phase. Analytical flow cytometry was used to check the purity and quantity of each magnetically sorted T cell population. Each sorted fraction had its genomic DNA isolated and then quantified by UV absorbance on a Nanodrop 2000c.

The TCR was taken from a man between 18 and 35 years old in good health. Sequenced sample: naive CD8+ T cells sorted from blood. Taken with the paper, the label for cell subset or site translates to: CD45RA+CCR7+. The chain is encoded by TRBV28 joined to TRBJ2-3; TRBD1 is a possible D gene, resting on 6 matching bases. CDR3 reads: CASSLTGYTSTDTQYF. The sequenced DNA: TGTGCCAGCAGTTTAACAGGGTACACTAGCACAGATACGCAGTATTTT.